Listed below are T cell receptor beta chains from one sample, sequenced in a study of spatial heterogeneity in lung cancer. TCRdb called the 5' RACE reads again in MiXCR, with one record for every CDR3 protein. The data hold 50,000 to 65,000 distinct CDR3 sequences, with 7% to 10% observed a single time. The source material was PBMCs, sampled at surgery. The receptors shown here come from a female donor with early-stage non-small cell lung cancer. CDR3s include the opening cysteine and the closing phenylalanine or tryptophan.

j_call,v_call,cdr3_aa
TRBJ2-1,TRBV11-2,CASSRTTGTGGNEQFF
TRBJ2-3,TRBV7-2,CASSPRPGTYIKQYF
TRBJ1-5,TRBV18,CASSGSGQSNQPQHF
TRBJ2-1,TRBV29-1,CSVAGAPEGSYNEQFF
TRBJ2-7,TRBV10-3,CAIRSAQDRGTYEQYF
TRBJ1-1,TRBV2,CASSDPSPWTVDPSEAFF
TRBJ2-3,TRBV12-3/TRBV12-4,CASSTSGRGDTQYF
TRBJ1-1,TRBV12-3/TRBV12-4,CASSLGQINTEAFF
TRBJ2-3,TRBV28,CASILGTGSTDTQYF
TRBJ2-3,TRBV9,CASSVGGQGSDTQYF
TRBJ2-1,TRBV20-1,CSARDKGHPSYNEQFF
TRBJ1-6,TRBV7-9,CASGKEGGPYNSPLHF
TRBJ2-7,TRBV7-9,CASSLGGLAGAPTPYEQYF
TRBJ2-1,TRBV21-1,CASSYRTVDNEQFF
TRBJ2-1,TRBV28,CASSLWSSSYNEQFF
TRBJ2-3,TRBV5-1,CASSLAWDSTGTDTQYF
TRBJ2-5,TRBV12-3/TRBV12-4,CASATQGKETQYF
TRBJ2-7,TRBV20-1,CSASEAGGSREQYF
TRBJ2-7,TRBV19,CASSIRQGPYEQYF
TRBJ1-1,TRBV29-1,CSEIQAGNTEAFF
TRBJ2-1,TRBV27,CASSLLGLEQFF
TRBJ1-1,TRBV18,CASSWGLSNTEAFF
TRBJ2-3,TRBV7-8,CASSFWDTQYF
TRBJ1-1,TRBV6-6,CASSFGQGNTEAFF
TRBJ2-7,TRBV5-1,CASSPRTRGDYEQYF
TRBJ2-7,TRBV6-5,CASSYSPGGPYEQYF
TRBJ1-6,TRBV6-5,CASSYSDRRSSYNSPLHF
TRBJ1-6,TRBV7-2,CASRSGLIGDSPLHF
TRBJ2-2,TRBV7-9,CASSLLGRRTGELFF
TRBJ1-1,TRBV4-1,CASSPGTGITEAFF
TRBJ1-4,TRBV7-9,CASSLGAERGKLFF
TRBJ1-4,TRBV2,CASSEPTGGEKLFF
TRBJ2-5,TRBV9,CASSVGPSETQYF
TRBJ2-3,TRBV7-2,CASSPRLAGTDTQYF
TRBJ2-7,TRBV28,CASSPQGGIYEQYF
TRBJ2-5,TRBV21-1,CASSKGGRGDETQYF
TRBJ1-4,TRBV5-1,CASSWTATNEKLFF
TRBJ2-1,TRBV20-1,CSAARLAATYNEQFF
TRBJ1-5,TRBV7-8,CASSLSRGPSNQPQHF
TRBJ2-3,TRBV2,CASRARSTQYF
TRBJ2-1,TRBV5-1,CASSLVSESSYNEQFF
TRBJ1-2,TRBV24-1,CATSDRTGVHGYTF
TRBJ2-3,TRBV5-5,CASTPGWDRGQEDTQYF
TRBJ1-5,TRBV2,CASSTGSHSNQPQHF
TRBJ2-3,TRBV29-1,CSVEDNTDTQYF
TRBJ1-2,TRBV9,CASSVGGDYGYTF
TRBJ2-3,TRBV3-1,CASSPVAGGPGDTQYF
TRBJ1-2,TRBV20-1,CSARDPDRVYGYTF
TRBJ2-3,TRBV6-1,CASSERGAVSPDTQYF
TRBJ2-3,TRBV7-3,CASSLTGLAGGGTDTQYF
TRBJ1-4,TRBV21-1,CASSSQRTGWEKLFF
TRBJ2-1,TRBV5-8,CASSPGPGSYNEQFF
TRBJ2-3,TRBV6-5,CASSYQSFGVADTQYF
TRBJ1-4,TRBV28,CASQPRGGQNEKLFF
TRBJ1-2,TRBV11-2,CASSRGDYGYTF